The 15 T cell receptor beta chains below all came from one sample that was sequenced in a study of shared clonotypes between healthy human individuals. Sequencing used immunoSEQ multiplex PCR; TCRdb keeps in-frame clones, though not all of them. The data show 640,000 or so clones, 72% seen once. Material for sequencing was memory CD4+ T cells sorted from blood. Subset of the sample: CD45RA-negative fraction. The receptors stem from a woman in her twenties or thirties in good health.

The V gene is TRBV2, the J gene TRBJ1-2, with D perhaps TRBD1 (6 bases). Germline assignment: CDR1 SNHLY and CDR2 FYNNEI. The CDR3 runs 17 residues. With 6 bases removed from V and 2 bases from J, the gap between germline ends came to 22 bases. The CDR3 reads CASRAGGAGTTNYGYTF. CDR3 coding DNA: TGTGCCAGCAGAGCCGGGGGGGCAGGAACAACAAACTATGGCTACACCTTC.

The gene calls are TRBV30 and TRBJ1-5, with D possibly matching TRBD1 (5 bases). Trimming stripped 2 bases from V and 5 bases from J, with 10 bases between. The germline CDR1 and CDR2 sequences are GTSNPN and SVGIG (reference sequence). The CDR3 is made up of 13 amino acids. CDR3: CAWSKGMDQPQHF. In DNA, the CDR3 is TGTGCCTGGAGTAAGGGGATGGATCAGCCCCAGCATTTT.

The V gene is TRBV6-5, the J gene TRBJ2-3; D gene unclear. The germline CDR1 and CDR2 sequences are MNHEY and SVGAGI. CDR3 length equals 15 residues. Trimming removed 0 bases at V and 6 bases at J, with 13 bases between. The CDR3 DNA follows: TGTGCCAGCAGTTACTCGTACCAGCGTACGGATACGCAGTATTTT. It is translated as CASSYSYQRTDTQYF.

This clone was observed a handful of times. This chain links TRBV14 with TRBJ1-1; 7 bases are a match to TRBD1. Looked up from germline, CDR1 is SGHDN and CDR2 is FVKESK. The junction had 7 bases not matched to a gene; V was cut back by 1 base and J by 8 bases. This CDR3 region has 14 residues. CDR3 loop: CASSQANRGGEAFF. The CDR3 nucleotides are TGTGCCAGCAGCCAAGCGAACAGGGGTGGAGAAGCTTTCTTT.

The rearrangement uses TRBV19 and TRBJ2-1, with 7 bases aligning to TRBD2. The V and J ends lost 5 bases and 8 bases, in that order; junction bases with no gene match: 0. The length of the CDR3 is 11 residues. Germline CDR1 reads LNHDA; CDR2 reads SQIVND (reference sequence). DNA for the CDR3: TGTGCCAGTAGTGGGAGGGATGAGCAGTTCTTC. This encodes CASSGRDEQFF. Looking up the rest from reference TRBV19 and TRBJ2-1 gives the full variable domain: DGGITQSPKYLFRKEGQNVTLSCEQNLNHDAMYWYRQDPGQGLRLIYYSQIVNDFQKGDIAEGYSVSREKKESFPLTVTSAQKNPTAFYLCASSGRDEQFFGPGTRLTVL.

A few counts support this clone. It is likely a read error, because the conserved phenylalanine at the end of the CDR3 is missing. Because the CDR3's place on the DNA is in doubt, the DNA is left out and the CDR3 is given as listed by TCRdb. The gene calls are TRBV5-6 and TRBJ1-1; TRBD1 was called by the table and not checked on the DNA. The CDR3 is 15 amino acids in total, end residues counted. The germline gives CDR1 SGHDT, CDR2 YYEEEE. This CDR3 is CASSYATGGGPRVFP.

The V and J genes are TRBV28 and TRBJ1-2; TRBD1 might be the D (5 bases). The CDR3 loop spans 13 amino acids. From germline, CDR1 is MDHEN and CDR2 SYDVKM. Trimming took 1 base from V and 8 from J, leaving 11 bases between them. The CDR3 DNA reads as TGTGCCAGCAGTTTATATCCGCAGGGCGGCTACACCTTC. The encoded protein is CASSLYPQGGYTF.

The CDR3 is CASSPMDRGLGNTIYF. The CDR3 DNA reads as TGTGCCAGCAGCCCTATGGACAGGGGCCTTGGAAACACCATATATTTT. The chain employs TRBV6-6 and TRBJ1-3; 9 bases fit TRBD1. The CDR3 is 16 amino acids. The V gene end was trimmed by 6 bases and the J gene end by 3 bases; junction bases not matched to a gene: 9. The germline gives CDR1 MNHNY, CDR2 SVGAGI (reference sequence).

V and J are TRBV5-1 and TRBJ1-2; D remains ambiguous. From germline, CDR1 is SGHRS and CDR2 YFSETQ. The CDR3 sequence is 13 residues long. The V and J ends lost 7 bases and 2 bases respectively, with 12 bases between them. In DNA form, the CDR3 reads TGCGCCAGCTCCCTGCGGGTGAACTATGGCTACACCTTC. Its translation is CASSLRVNYGYTF.

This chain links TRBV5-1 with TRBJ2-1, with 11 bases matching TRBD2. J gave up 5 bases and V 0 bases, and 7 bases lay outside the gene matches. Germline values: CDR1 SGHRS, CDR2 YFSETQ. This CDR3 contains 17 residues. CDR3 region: CASSLVPLAGGHNEQFF. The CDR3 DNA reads TGCGCCAGCAGCTTGGTCCCCCTAGCGGGAGGCCACAATGAGCAGTTCTTC.

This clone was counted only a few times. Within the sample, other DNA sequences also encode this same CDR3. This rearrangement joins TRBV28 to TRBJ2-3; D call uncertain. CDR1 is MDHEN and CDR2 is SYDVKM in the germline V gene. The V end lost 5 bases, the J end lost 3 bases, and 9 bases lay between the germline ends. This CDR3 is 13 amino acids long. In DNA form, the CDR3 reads TGTGCCAGCAGTCTGGGCGGAACAGATACGCAGTATTTT. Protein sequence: CASSLGGTDTQYF.

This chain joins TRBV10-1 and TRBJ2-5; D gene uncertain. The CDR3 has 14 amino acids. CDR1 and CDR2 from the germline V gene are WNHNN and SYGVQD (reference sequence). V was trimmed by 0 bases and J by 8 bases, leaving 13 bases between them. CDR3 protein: CASSESRVPVTQYF. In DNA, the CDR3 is TGCGCCAGCAGTGAGTCCCGGGTCCCGGTCACCCAGTACTTC.

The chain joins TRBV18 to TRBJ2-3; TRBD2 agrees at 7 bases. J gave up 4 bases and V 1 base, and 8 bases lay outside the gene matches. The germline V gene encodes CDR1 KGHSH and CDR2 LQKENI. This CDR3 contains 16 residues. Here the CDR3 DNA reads TGTGCCAGCTCACCACTTGGACTAGAGGTTGCAGATACGCAGTATTTT. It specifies CASSPLGLEVADTQYF.

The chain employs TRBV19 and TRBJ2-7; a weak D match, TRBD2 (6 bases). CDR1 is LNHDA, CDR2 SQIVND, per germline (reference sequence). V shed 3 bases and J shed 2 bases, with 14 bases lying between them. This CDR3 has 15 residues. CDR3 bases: TGTGCCAGTAGTATTGGTGGAGGGGCGACCTACGAGCAGTACTTC. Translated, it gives CASSIGGGATYEQYF.

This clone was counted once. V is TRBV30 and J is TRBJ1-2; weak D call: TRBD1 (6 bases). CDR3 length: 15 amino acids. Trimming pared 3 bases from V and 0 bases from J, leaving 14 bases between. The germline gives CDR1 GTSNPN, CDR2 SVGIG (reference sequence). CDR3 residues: CAWSSTGPANYGYTF. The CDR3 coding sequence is TGTGCCTGGAGCTCGACAGGACCCGCTAACTATGGCTACACCTTC.